This T cell receptor (beta chain) was retrieved from a study of cytomegalovirus exposure and HLA in healthy donors. Across the study: Prior work identified around 110 million unique TCR beta sequences in around 170 million T cells.

PCR was performed using 60 Vbeta and 13 Jbeta primers. Data came from immunoSEQ multiplex PCR; TCRdb stores just in-frame clones and leaves some out. The table records around 200,000 clones, about 80% of them present only once. For this clone: Its specificity is unknown.

Findings of the study overall: Later on, an analysis tied 18,000 or so TCR beta sequences to HLA alleles at 0.05 false discovery rate. TCR sequences were mostly rare, though some public TCRs occurred in many donors. Specific recognition of CMV antigens was confirmed in vitro for a few chains (all CMV-associated).

Germline CDR1 reads MNHEY; CDR2 reads SVGAGI. Unmatched junction bases numbered 4, after V lost 7 bases and J lost 2 bases. The CDR3 is 15 amino acids. Material for sequencing was PBMCs. This clonotype was obtained from a woman between 45 and 60 years old in good health and CMV-seropositive. The chain joins TRBV6-5 to TRBJ1-6; 8 bases map to TRBD1. The DNA for the CDR3 is TGTGCCAGCAACCGACAGGGGACCTATAATTCACCCCTCCACTTT. Its protein is CASNRQGTYNSPLHF.